This T cell receptor (beta chain) was documented in a study of shared clonotypes between healthy human individuals. Study outcomes and limitations: Between a few donors, naive CD4 clonotypes were shared at a level of about 5%. Memory subsets generally showed smaller estimated richness than naive subsets did.

Only CD45RO-negative cells positively selected for CCR7 counted as naive CD8 cells, so terminally differentiated effector memory CD45RA+ cells were excluded. All donors qualified as healthy HIV-negative adults and had experienced no recent acute infections or vaccinations. Worth noting for this clone: The antigen remains undetermined.

Per germline, CDR1 SGHTA and CDR2 FQGNSA. Trimming removed 4 bases at V and 0 bases at J, with 13 bases between. The CDR3 totals 16 residues. Profiling relied on immunoSEQ multiplex PCR, and the TCRdb table lists in-frame clones only, not all of them. This repertoire shows roughly 2,000,000 clones, about 95% found once; its top ten account for approximately 1%. The sequence derives from a man younger than 35 in good health. The source material was naive CD8+ T cells sorted from blood. This chain joins TRBV7-2 and TRBJ2-1, with D hard to call. The CDR3 bases are TGTGCCAGCAGCTCCCCTGGCGGTTTCTCCTACAATGAGCAGTTCTTC. The encoded protein is CASSSPGGFSYNEQFF.